This T cell receptor (beta chain) was identified in a study of spatial heterogeneity in lung cancer. Sample time point: sample taken at primary tumor resection. One entry per CDR3 protein results from TCRdb running MiXCR on the 5' RACE reads. The sample yields more than 2,000 distinct CDR3 sequences, approximately 7.4% seen once. Study results and limitations: Tumors with more nonsynonymous mutations had more expanded intratumoral alpha and beta TCRs.

As to this clonotype: Antigen: not known.

The receptor's source is a female donor with early-stage non-small cell lung cancer. The material sequenced was lung tumor tissue, taken at surgery.

The CDR3 loop is CASSLDGGYGREAFF. Written as DNA, the CDR3 is TGTGCCAGCAGCTTAGACGGGGGGTACGGGCGGGAGGCTTTCTTT. The chain links TRBV7-8 to TRBJ1-1; maybe TRBD1 (5 bases). The CDR3 covers 15 residues. Trimming took 1 base from V and 11 from J, leaving 20 bases between them. Germline values: CDR1 SGHVS, CDR2 FQNEAQ.